This is a list of T cell receptor beta chains from one sample in a study of T cell responses to AZD1222 COVID-19 vaccine. Profiled with immunoSEQ multiplex PCR; TCRdb holds only in-frame clones, not every one. The table records around 140,000 clones, roughly nine tenths of them present only once. Sequencing used peripheral blood, obtained 28 days after the second AZD1222 dose. Receptors were obtained from an adult who received the AZD1222 COVID-19 vaccine. The CDR3 runs from the conserved cysteine through the conserved F or W. Fields, in order: V gene, J gene, D gene, clone size, CDR3 length, CDR3 protein, CDR3 DNA. D genes are given only for firm matches. Only part of the rows carry a size: once, few, many, or a class if the clone is expanded.

>TRBV4-1|TRBJ1-2|TRBD1|-|13
CASSRGTGYGYTF
TGCGCCAGCAGCCGAGGGACAGGCTATGGCTACACCTTC
>TRBV5-1|TRBJ1-1|TRBD1|-|15
CASSERQGLNTEAFF
TGCGCCAGCAGCGAAAGACAGGGATTGAACACTGAAGCTTTCTTT
>TRBV24-1|TRBJ2-3|TRBD2|-|14
CATSGGLATDTQYF
TGTGCCACCAGTGGGGGACTAGCCACAGATACGCAGTATTTT
>TRBV6-1|TRBJ1-1|TRBD1|-|16
CASSEEGGTGNTEAFF
TGTGCCAGCAGTGAAGAGGGGGGGACAGGAAACACTGAAGCTTTCTTT
>TRBV6-5|TRBJ1-2|TRBD1|-|13
CASNHGTGFGYTF
TGTGCCAGCAATCACGGGACAGGCTTTGGCTACACCTTC
>TRBV5-4|TRBJ2-2|-|-|14
CASTPRPATGELFF
TGTGCCAGCACGCCGCGTCCAGCGACTGGGGAGCTGTTTTTT
>TRBV2|TRBJ2-1|-|-|16
CASSGSAGPMGNEQFF
TGTGCCAGCAGTGGATCGGCGGGACCCATGGGGAATGAGCAGTTCTTC
>TRBV5-6|TRBJ1-1|TRBD1|-|18
CASSLGINLRGWDTEAFF
TGTGCCAGCAGCTTGGGGATAAATCTCAGGGGGTGGGACACTGAAGCTTTCTTT
>TRBV6-5|TRBJ1-4|-|-|14
CASSYLPEAEKLFF
TGTGCCAGCAGTTACCTTCCAGAGGCTGAAAAACTGTTTTTT
>TRBV2|TRBJ2-1|TRBD2|-|15
CASSEVGLAGGLPFF
TGTGCCAGCAGTGAGGTGGGACTAGCGGGAGGCCTCCCCTTCTTC
>TRBV7-6|TRBJ2-2|-|once|16
CASSLVVTGITGELFF
TGTGCCAGCAGCTTAGTAGTCACAGGGATTACCGGGGAGCTGTTTTTT
>TRBV7-9|TRBJ1-2|-|-|15
CASSSPGRHNYGYTF
TGTGCCAGCAGCTCTCCGGGACGGCATAACTATGGCTACACCTTC
>TRBV27|TRBJ1-5|-|-|14
CASSLGDSNQPQHF
TGTGCCAGCAGTTTGGGGGATAGCAATCAGCCCCAGCATTTT
>TRBV5-6|TRBJ1-1|-|-|13
CASSTWRSTEAFF
TGTGCCAGCAGTACTTGGAGGTCCACTGAAGCTTTCTTT
>TRBV28|TRBJ2-1|-|-|14
CASSPKLVPNEQFF
TGTGCCAGCAGTCCAAAACTAGTGCCCAATGAGCAGTTCTTC
>TRBV12-3/TRBV12-4|TRBJ1-2|TRBD1|-|13
CASRPDRPYGYTF
TGTGCCAGCAGGCCGGACAGGCCATATGGCTACACCTTC
>TRBV3-1/TRBV3-2|TRBJ2-2|-|-|14
CASSLSRGTGELFF
TGTGCCAGCAGCCTCTCCCGGGGCACCGGGGAGCTGTTTTTT
>TRBV27|TRBJ1-1|-|-|12
CASSPGGAEAFF
TGTGCCAGCAGCCCCGGAGGGGCTGAAGCTTTCTTT
>TRBV28|TRBJ2-1|TRBD2|-|16
CASSISSGRDYNEQFF
TGTGCCAGCAGTATCTCTAGCGGGAGGGATTACAATGAGCAGTTCTTC
>TRBV19|TRBJ2-7|TRBD1|-|15
CASSPGTGATYEQYF
TGTGCCAGTAGTCCAGGGACAGGGGCAACCTACGAGCAGTACTTC
>TRBV3-1/TRBV3-2|TRBJ1-1|-|-|14
CASSQEVRSTEAFF
TGTGCCAGCAGCCAAGAGGTAAGGAGCACTGAAGCTTTCTTT
>TRBV29-1|TRBJ2-6|-|-|11
CSVVGANVLTF
TGCAGCGTTGTTGGGGCCAACGTCCTGACTTTC
>TRBV24-1|TRBJ1-3|-|once|13
CATSDGSGNTIYF
TGTGCCACCAGTGATGGGAGCGGAAACACCATATATTTT
>TRBV4-1|TRBJ2-5|-|-|13
CASSQGFQETQYF
TGCGCCAGCAGCCAGGGGTTTCAAGAGACCCAGTACTTC
>TRBV9|TRBJ1-4|-|-|16
CASSVGHATTNEKLFF
TGTGCCAGCAGCGTAGGGCACGCAACAACTAATGAAAAACTGTTTTTT
>TRBV5-1|TRBJ2-3|-|once|18
CASSLALFITISTDTQYF
TGCGCCAGCAGCTTGGCCCTCTTCATCACCATTAGCACAGATACGCAGTATTTT
>TRBV30|TRBJ1-2|TRBD1|-|14
CAWRGQGVNYGYTF
TGTGCCTGGAGGGGACAGGGGGTAAACTATGGCTACACCTTC
>TRBV27|TRBJ1-4|-|-|14
CASSLGQTNEKLFF
TGTGCCAGCAGTCTTGGACAGACTAATGAAAAACTGTTTTTT
>TRBV25-1|TRBJ1-6|TRBD1|-|17
CATSRGTAISYNSPLHF
TGTGCCACCTCCCGGGGGACAGCAATCTCCTATAATTCACCCCTCCACTTT
>TRBV6-5|TRBJ1-5|-|-|12
CASRTGGQPQHF
TGTGCCAGCAGAACCGGGGGACAGCCCCAGCATTTT
>TRBV5-1|TRBJ2-2|TRBD1|once|15
CASSSDRGYSGELFF
TGCGCCAGCAGCTCGGACAGGGGGTACTCCGGGGAGCTGTTTTTT
>TRBV15|TRBJ2-6|-|once|14
CATSWASGANVLTF
TGTGCCACCAGCTGGGCTTCTGGGGCCAACGTCCTGACTTTC
>TRBV28|TRBJ1-2|-|once|13
CASSLPERYGYTF
TGTGCCAGCAGTTTACCCGAGCGCTATGGCTACACCTTC
>TRBV12-3/TRBV12-4|TRBJ1-1|-|-|13
CASSLGGPTEAFF
TGTGCCAGCAGTCTCGGTGGCCCCACTGAAGCTTTCTTT
>TRBV4-1|TRBJ1-4|TRBD1|-|15
CASSQRQGENEKLFF
TGCGCCAGCAGCCAAAGACAGGGAGAAAATGAAAAACTGTTTTTT
>TRBV9|TRBJ1-3|-|-|14
CASSPGVSGNTIYF
TGTGCCAGCAGCCCTGGGGTCTCTGGAAACACCATATATTTT
>TRBV7-6|TRBJ1-4|TRBD1|-|16
CASSQGQGASNEKLFF
TGTGCCAGCAGCCAAGGACAGGGGGCAAGCAATGAAAAACTGTTTTTT
>TRBV15|TRBJ2-1|TRBD1|-|13
CATSTDRVTEQFF
TGTGCCACCAGCACGGACAGGGTCACTGAGCAGTTCTTC
>TRBV18|TRBJ2-6|TRBD2|-|17
CASSPPLGGTGANVLTF
TGTGCCAGCTCACCACCGTTGGGGGGGACTGGGGCCAACGTCCTGACTTTC
>TRBV5-1|TRBJ1-6|-|-|13
CASSLAVNSPLHF
TGCGCCAGCAGCTTGGCCGTAAATTCACCCCTCCACTTT
>TRBV3-1/TRBV3-2|TRBJ1-1|-|-|15
CASSQVQATDPEAFF
TGTGCCAGCAGCCAAGTTCAGGCCACGGACCCTGAAGCTTTCTTT
>TRBV14|TRBJ2-5|-|-|15
CASSQIVGGLKTQYF
TGTGCCAGCAGCCAGATAGTTGGAGGTCTAAAGACCCAGTACTTC
>TRBV24-1|TRBJ1-2|TRBD1|-|14
CATSDGTVNYGYTF
TGTGCCACCAGTGATGGGACAGTTAACTATGGCTACACCTTC
>TRBV24-1|TRBJ1-1|-|-|14
CATSDPDRGPEAFF
TGTGCCACCAGTGACCCGGACAGAGGACCTGAAGCTTTCTTT
>TRBV6-4|TRBJ1-2|TRBD1|-|14
CASSPDRGNKGYTF
TGTGCCTCCTCCCCGGACAGGGGGAATAAGGGCTACACCTTC
>TRBV9|TRBJ1-2|TRBD1|-|14
CASSPGQANYGYTF
TGTGCCAGCAGCCCGGGACAGGCTAACTATGGCTACACCTTC
>TRBV27|TRBJ2-1|-|-|13
CASSLGRYNEQFF
TGTGCCAGCAGTTTAGGGCGGTACAATGAGCAGTTCTTC
>TRBV13|TRBJ2-3|-|-|15
CASREPGRGIDTQYF
TGTGCGAGCAGGGAACCGGGACGGGGCATAGATACGCAGTATTTT
>TRBV10-3|TRBJ1-3|TRBD1|-|14
CAISGGQSLNTIYF
TGTGCCATCAGTGGGGGACAGTCACTAAACACCATATATTTT
>TRBV18|TRBJ1-1|-|-|13
CASSPNPTVGAFF
TGTGCCAGCTCTCCCAATCCGACAGTCGGGGCTTTCTTT
>TRBV5-1|TRBJ2-1|-|-|15
CASRSVLATYNEQFF
TGCGCCAGCCGCAGCGTCCTAGCCACCTACAATGAGCAGTTCTTC
>TRBV29-1|TRBJ1-5|-|-|13
CSAAGDGNQPQHF
TGCAGCGCTGCGGGGGATGGCAATCAGCCCCAGCATTTT